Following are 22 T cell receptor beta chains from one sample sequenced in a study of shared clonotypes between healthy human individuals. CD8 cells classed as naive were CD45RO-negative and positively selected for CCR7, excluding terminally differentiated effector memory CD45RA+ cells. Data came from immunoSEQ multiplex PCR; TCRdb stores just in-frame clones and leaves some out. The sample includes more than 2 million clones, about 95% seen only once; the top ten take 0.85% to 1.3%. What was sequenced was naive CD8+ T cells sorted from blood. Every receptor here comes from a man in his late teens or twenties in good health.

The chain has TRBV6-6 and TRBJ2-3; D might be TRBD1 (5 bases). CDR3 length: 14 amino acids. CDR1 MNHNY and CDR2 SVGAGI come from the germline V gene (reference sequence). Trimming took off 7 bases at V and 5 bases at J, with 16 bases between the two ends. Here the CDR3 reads CASTYVRVGDTQYF. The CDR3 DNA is TGTGCCAGCACCTACGTCAGGGTAGGAGATACGCAGTATTTT.

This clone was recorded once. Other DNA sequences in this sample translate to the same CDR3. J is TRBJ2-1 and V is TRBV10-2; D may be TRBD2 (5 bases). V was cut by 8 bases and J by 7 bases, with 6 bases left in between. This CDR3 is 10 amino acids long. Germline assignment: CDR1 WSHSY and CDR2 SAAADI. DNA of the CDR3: TGCGCCAGCCGCGGGAATGAGCAGTTCTTC. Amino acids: CASRGNEQFF.

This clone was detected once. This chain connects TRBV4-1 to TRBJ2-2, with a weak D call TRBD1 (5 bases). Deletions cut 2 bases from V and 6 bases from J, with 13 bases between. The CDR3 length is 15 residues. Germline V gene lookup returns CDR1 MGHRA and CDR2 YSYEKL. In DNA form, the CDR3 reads TGCGCCAGCAGCCAAAGCAGGGCGTACCCCGGGGAGCTGTTTTTT. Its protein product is CASSQSRAYPGELFF.

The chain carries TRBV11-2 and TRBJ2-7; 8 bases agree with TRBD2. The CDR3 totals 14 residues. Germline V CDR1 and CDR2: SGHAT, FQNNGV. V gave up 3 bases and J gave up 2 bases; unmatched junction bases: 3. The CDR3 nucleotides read TGTGCCAGCAGCTTGGAGCGGGGGACCTACGAGCAGTACTTC. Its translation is CASSLERGTYEQYF.

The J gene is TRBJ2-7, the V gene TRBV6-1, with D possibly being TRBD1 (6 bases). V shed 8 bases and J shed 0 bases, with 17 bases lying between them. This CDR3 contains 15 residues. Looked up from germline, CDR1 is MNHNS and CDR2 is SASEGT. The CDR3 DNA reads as TGTGCCAGCTCCCGCGGACAGTCTAGCTCCTACGAGCAGTACTTC. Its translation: CASSRGQSSSYEQYF.

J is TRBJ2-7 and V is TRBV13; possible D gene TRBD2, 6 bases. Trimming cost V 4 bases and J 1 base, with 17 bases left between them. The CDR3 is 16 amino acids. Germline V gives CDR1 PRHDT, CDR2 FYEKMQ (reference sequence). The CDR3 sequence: CASSSAPGLKSYEQYF. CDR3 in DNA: TGTGCCAGCAGCTCGGCCCCGGGACTGAAGTCCTACGAGCAGTACTTC.

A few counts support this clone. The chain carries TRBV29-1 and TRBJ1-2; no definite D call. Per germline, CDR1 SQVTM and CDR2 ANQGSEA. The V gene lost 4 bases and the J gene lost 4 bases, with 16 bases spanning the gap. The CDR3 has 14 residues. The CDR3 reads CSVVKTDTVYGYTF. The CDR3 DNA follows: TGCAGCGTTGTGAAGACGGATACAGTCTATGGCTACACCTTC.

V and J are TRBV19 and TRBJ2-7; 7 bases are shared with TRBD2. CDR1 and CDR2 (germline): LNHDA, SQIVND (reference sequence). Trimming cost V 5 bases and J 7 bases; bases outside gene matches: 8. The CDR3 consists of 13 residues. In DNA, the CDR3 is TGTGCCAGTAGTCGCCTCTCCGGGGGGGAGCAGTACTTC. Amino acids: CASSRLSGGEQYF.

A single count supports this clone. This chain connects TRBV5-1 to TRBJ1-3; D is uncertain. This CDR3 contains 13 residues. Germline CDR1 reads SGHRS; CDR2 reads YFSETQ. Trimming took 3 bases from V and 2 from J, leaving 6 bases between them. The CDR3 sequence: CASSSPTGNTIYF. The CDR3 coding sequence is TGCGCCAGCAGCTCCCCGACTGGAAACACCATATATTTT.

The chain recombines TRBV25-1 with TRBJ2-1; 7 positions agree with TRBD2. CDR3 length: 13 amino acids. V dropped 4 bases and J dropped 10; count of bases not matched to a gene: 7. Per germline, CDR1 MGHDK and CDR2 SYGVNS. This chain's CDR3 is CASSAGGLGEQFF. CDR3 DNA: TGTGCCAGCAGTGCGGGAGGTTTGGGGGAGCAGTTCTTC. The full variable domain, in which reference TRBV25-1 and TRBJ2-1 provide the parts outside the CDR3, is EADIYQTPRYLVIGTGKKITLECSQTMGHDKMYWYQQDPGMELHLIHYSYGVNSTEKGDLSSESTVSRIRTEHFPLTLESARPSHTSQYLCASSAGGLGEQFFGPGTRLTVL.

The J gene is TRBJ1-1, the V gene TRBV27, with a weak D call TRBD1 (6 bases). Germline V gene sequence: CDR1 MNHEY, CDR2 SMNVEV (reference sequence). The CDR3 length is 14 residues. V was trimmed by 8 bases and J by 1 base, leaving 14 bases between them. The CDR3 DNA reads TGTGCCAGCGGTCCGGCGGGGGCGAACACTGAAGCTTTCTTT. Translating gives CASGPAGANTEAFF.

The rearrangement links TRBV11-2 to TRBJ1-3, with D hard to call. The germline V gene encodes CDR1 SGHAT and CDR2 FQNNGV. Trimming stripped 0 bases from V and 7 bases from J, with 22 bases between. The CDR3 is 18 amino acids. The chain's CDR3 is CASSLEVGAVTSDNTIYF. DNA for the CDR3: TGTGCCAGCAGCTTAGAGGTCGGCGCAGTCACCTCGGATAACACCATATATTTT.

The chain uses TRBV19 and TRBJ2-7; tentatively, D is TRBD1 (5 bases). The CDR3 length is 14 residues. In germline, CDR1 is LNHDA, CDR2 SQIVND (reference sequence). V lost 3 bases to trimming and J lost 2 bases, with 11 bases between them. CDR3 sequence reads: CASSMGLLAYEQYF. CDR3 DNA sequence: TGTGCCAGTAGTATGGGGCTCCTAGCCTACGAGCAGTACTTC. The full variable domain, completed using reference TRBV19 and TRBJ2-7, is DGGITQSPKYLFRKEGQNVTLSCEQNLNHDAMYWYRQDPGQGLRLIYYSQIVNDFQKGDIAEGYSVSREKKESFPLTVTSAQKNPTAFYLCASSMGLLAYEQYFGPGTRLTVT.

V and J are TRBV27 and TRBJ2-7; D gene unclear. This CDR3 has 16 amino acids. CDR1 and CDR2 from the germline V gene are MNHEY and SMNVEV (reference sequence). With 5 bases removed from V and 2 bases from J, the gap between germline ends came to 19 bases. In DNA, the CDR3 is TGTGCCAGCAGTGGATATATTGGGGAAGCCACCTACGAGCAGTACTTC. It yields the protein CASSGYIGEATYEQYF.

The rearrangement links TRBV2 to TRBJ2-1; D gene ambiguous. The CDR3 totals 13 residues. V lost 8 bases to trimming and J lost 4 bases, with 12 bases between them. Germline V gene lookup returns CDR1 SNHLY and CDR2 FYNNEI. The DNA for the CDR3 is TGTGCCAGCGGTTATAGCTCTTACAATGAGCAGTTCTTC. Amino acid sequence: CASGYSSYNEQFF.

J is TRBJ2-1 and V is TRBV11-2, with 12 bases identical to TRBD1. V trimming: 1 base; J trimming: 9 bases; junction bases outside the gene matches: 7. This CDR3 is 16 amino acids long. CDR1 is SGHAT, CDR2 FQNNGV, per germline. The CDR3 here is CASSLAVGTGGREQFF. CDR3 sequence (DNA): TGTGCCAGCAGCTTAGCCGTGGGGACAGGGGGCCGTGAGCAGTTCTTC.

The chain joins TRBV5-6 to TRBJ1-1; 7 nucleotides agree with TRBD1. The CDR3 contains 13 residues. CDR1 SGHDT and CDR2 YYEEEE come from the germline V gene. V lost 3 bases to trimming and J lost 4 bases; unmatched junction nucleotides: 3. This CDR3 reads CASSWWDSTEAFF. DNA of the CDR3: TGTGCCAGCAGCTGGTGGGACAGCACTGAAGCTTTCTTT.

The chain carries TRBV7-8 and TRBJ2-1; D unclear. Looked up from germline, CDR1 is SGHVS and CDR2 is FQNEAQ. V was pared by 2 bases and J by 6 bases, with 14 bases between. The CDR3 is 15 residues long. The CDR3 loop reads CASSLHEGNVNEQFF. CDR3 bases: TGTGCCAGCAGCTTACACGAAGGGAATGTCAATGAGCAGTTCTTC. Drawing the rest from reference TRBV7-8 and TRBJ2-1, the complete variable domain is GAGVSQSPRYKVAKRGQDVALRCDPISGHVSLFWYQQALGQGPEFLTYFQNEAQLDKSGLPSDRFFAERPEGSVSTLKIQRTQQEDSAVYLCASSLHEGNVNEQFFGPGTRLTVL.

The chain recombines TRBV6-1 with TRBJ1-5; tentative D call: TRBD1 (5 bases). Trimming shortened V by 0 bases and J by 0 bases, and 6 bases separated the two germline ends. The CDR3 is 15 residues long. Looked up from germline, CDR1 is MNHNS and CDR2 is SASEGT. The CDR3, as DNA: TGTGCCAGCAGTGAAGCGACAGCTAGCAATCAGCCCCAGCATTTT. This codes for CASSEATASNQPQHF.

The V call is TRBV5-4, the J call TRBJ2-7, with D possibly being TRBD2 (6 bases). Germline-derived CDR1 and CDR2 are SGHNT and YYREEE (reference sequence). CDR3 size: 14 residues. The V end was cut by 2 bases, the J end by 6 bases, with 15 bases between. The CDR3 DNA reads TGTGCCAGCAGCTTTATCGGGAGTCTAGGCGAGCAGTACTTC. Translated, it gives CASSFIGSLGEQYF.

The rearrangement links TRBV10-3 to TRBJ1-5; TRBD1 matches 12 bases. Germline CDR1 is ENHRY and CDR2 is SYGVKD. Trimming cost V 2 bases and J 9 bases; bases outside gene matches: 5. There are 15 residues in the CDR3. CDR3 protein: CAISEPGQGAMPQHF. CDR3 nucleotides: TGTGCCATCAGTGAGCCGGGACAGGGGGCAATGCCCCAGCATTTT.

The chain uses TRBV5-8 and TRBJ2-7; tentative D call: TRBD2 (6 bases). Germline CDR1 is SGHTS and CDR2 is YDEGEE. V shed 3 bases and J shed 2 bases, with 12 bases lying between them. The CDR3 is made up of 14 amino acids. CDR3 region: CASSSGTATYEQYF. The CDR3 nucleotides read TGTGCCAGCAGCTCCGGGACTGCTACCTACGAGCAGTACTTC.